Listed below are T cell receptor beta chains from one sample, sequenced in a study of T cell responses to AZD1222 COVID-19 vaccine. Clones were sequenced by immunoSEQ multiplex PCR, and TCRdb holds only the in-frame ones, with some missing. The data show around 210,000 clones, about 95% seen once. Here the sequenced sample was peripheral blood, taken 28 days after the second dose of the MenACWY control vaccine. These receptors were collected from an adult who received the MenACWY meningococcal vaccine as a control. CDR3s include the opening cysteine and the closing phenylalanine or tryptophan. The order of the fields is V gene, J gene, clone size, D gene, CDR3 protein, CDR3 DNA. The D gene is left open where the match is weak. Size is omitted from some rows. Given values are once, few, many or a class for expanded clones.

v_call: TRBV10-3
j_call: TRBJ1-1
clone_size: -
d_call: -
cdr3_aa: CAISHDPDGGTEAFF
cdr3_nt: TGTGCCATCAGCCACGACCCGGACGGGGGCACTGAAGCTTTCTTT

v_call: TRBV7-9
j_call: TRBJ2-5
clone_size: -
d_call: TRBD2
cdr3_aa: CASRSLIGLGAQETQYF
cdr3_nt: TGTGCCAGCAGAAGCTTAATCGGACTAGGCGCCCAAGAGACCCAGTACTTC

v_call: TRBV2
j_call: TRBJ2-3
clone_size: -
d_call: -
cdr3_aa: CASSEIFGWVYTQYF
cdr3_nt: TGTGCCAGCAGTGAAATCTTCGGATGGGTGTATACGCAGTATTTT

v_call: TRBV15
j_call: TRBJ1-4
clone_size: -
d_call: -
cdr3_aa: CATSRLWTVGNEKLFF
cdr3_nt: TGTGCCACCAGCAGACTCTGGACAGTCGGGAATGAAAAACTGTTTTTT

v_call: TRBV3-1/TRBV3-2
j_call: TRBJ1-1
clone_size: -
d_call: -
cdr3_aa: CASSQGMNTEAFF
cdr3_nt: TGTGCCAGCAGCCAAGGAATGAACACTGAAGCTTTCTTT

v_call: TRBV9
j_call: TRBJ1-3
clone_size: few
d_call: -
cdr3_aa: CASSVTGQAGNTIYF
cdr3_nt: TGTGCCAGCAGCGTAACTGGGCAGGCTGGAAACACCATATATTTT

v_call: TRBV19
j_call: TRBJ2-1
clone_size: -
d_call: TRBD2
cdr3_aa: CASSIASGSAWGEQFF
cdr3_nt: TGTGCCAGTAGTATAGCCAGCGGGAGTGCCTGGGGTGAGCAGTTCTTC

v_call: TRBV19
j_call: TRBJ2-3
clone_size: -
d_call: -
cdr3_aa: CASSIVGASTDTQYF
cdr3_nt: TGTGCCAGTAGTATCGTGGGGGCGAGCACAGATACGCAGTATTTT

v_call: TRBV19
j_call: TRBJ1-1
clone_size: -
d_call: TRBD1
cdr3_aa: CASSLPGQGDTEAFF
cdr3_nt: TGTGCCAGTAGTTTGCCGGGACAGGGGGACACTGAAGCTTTCTTT

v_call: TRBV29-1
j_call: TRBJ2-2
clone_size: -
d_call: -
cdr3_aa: CSVESGGAGELFF
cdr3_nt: TGCAGCGTTGAATCAGGGGGGGCCGGGGAGCTGTTTTTT

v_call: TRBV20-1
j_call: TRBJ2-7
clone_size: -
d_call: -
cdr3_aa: CSALALEQYF
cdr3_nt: TGCAGTGCGCTAGCGTTGGAGCAGTACTTC

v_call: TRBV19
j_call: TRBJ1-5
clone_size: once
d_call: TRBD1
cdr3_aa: CASSMTTGTGRQPQHF
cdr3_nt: TGTGCCAGTAGTATGACTACCGGGACAGGCCGACAGCCCCAGCATTTT

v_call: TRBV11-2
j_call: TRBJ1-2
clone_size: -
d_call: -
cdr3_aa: CASSLVLVGPPDQGYTF
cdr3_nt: TGTGCCAGCAGCTTAGTTCTTGTTGGGCCACCCGACCAGGGCTACACCTTC

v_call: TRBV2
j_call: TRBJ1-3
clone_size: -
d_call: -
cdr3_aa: CASSEGGGRTDGNTIYF
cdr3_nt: TGTGCCAGCAGTGAAGGAGGGGGAAGGACAGATGGAAACACCATATATTTT

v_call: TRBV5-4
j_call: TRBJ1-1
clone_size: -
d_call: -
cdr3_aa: CASSTGGHQGTEAFF
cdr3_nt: TGTGCCAGCAGTACGGGCGGACATCAAGGAACTGAAGCTTTCTTT

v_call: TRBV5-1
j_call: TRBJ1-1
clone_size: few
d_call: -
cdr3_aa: CASRNLRDTPEAFF
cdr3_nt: TGCGCCAGCAGAAATCTCCGGGACACTCCTGAAGCTTTCTTT

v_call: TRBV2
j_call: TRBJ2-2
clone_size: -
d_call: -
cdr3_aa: CASSERGGPTGELFF
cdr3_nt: TGTGCCAGCAGTGAAAGGGGGGGTCCCACCGGGGAGCTGTTTTTT

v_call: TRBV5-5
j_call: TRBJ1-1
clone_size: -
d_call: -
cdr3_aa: CASSFPPKVGTEAFF
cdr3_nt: TGTGCCAGCAGCTTCCCCCCGAAAGTTGGCACTGAAGCTTTCTTT

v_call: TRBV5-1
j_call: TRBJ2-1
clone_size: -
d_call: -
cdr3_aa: CASSLDLAYNEQFF
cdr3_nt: TGCGCCAGCAGCTTGGATCTAGCCTACAATGAGCAGTTCTTC

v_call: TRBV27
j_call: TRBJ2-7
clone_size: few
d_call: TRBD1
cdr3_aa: CASSLGDRTSYEQYF
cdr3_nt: TGTGCCAGCAGTTTAGGGGACAGGACTTCCTACGAGCAGTACTTC

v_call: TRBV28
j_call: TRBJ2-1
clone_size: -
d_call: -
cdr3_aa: CASSFPDTPFYNEQFF
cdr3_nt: TGTGCCAGCAGTTTCCCCGACACTCCCTTCTACAATGAGCAGTTCTTC

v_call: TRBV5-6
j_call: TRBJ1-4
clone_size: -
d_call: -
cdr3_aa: CASSLDEGEKLFF
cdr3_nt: TGTGCCAGCAGCTTGGATGAGGGCGAAAAACTGTTTTTT

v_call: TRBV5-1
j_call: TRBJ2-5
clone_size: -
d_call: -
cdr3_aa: CASSSGQETQYF
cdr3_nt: TGCGCCAGCAGCAGTGGCCAAGAGACCCAGTACTTC

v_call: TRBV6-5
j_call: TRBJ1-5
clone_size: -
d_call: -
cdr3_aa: CASAGSKDQPQHF
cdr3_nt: TGTGCCAGCGCGGGCAGTAAGGATCAGCCCCAGCATTTT

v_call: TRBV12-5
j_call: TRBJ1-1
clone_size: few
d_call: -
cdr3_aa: CASGFAEYTEAFF
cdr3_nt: TGTGCTAGTGGTTTCGCGGAATACACTGAAGCTTTCTTT

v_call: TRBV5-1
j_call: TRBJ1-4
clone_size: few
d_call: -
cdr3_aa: CASSLAWSAGGLTNEKLFF
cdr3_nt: TGCGCCAGCAGCTTGGCCTGGTCGGCAGGAGGTTTAACTAATGAAAAACTGTTTTTT

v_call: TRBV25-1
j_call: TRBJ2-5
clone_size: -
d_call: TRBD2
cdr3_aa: CASSEYLTSGFRGETQYF
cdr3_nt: TGTGCCAGCAGTGAATACTTGACTAGCGGCTTCCGGGGGGAGACCCAGTACTTC

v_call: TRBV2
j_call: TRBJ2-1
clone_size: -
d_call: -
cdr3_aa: CASSVERDNEQFF
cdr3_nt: TGTGCCAGCAGTGTTGAACGAGACAATGAGCAGTTCTTC

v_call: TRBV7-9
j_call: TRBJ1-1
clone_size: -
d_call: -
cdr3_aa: CASSPGGTEAFF
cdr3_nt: TGTGCCAGCAGCCCCGGAGGCACTGAAGCTTTCTTT

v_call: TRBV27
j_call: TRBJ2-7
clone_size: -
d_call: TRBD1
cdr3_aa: CASSPYLPRQGNHEQYF
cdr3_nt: TGTGCCAGCAGTCCCTACCTCCCCCGACAGGGGAACCACGAGCAGTACTTC

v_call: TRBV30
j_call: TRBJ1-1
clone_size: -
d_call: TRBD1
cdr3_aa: CAWSQMTGAEAFF
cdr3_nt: TGTGCCTGGAGTCAAATGACAGGGGCTGAAGCTTTCTTT